These 31 T cell receptor beta chains share one sample of origin, sequenced in a study of shared clonotypes between healthy human individuals. The repertoire was sequenced with immunoSEQ multiplex PCR; TCRdb's copy has only in-frame clones and lacks some. Here the sample spans hundreds of thousands of clones, roughly 78% being singletons. Specimen: memory CD4+ T cells sorted from blood. Indicated subset: CD45RA-negative fraction. Source of these receptors: a woman aged 25 to 39 in good health.

This clone came up once. V and J are TRBV14 and TRBJ2-5; 7 positions match TRBD2. There are 15 residues in the CDR3. Germline V gene data show CDR1 as SGHDN and CDR2 as FVKESK. V was pared by 4 bases and J by 2 bases, with 7 bases of the junction left unmatched. In DNA, the CDR3 is TGTGCCAGCAGCCGGACTCTAGCGGTTCAAGAGACCCAGTACTTC. It specifies CASSRTLAVQETQYF.

This chain connects TRBV19 to TRBJ2-2; D possibly corresponds to TRBD2 (5 bases). Trimming stripped 5 bases from V and 6 bases from J, with 13 bases between. Germline-derived CDR1 and CDR2 are LNHDA and SQIVND (reference sequence). There are 14 residues in the CDR3. The CDR3 region is CASSSGKGPGELFF. The DNA of the CDR3 is TGTGCCAGTAGTTCCGGGAAGGGCCCCGGGGAGCTGTTTTTT.

The chain combines TRBV29-1 with TRBJ2-3; 8 nucleotides line up with TRBD2. The CDR3 totals 14 residues. With V trimmed by 3 bases and J by 3 bases, 5 bases remained unmatched. Germline assignment: CDR1 SQVTM and CDR2 ANQGSEA. CDR3: CSVDPGLGTDTQYF. The CDR3 DNA reads as TGCAGCGTTGATCCGGGACTAGGGACAGATACGCAGTATTTT.

The V call is TRBV7-2, the J call TRBJ2-7, with D possibly being TRBD2 (5 bases). This CDR3 comprises 14 residues. Trimming cost V 5 bases and J 2 bases, with 13 bases left between them. Germline loops: CDR1 SGHTA, CDR2 FQGNSA. The CDR3 region has the DNA TGTGCCAGCAGCACCCAAAGAGGGCCCTACGAGCAGTACTTC. Its protein product is CASSTQRGPYEQYF.

The rearrangement uses TRBV14 and TRBJ1-2; D uncertain. V was shortened by 5 bases and J by 2 bases, with 15 bases between the two germline ends. The germline V gene has CDR1 SGHDN and CDR2 FVKESK. This CDR3 has 15 residues. CDR3 nucleotide sequence: TGTGCCAGCAGCACGGGCCTCTATACCAACTATGGCTACACCTTC. Protein sequence: CASSTGLYTNYGYTF.

This clone was seen only once. CDR3: CSVAQPLANEQFF. CDR3 in DNA: TGCAGCGTGGCACAGCCGCTAGCCAATGAGCAGTTCTTC. This sequence joins TRBV29-1 and TRBJ2-1; a possible D gene is TRBD2 (5 bases). CDR1 and CDR2 (germline): SQVTM, ANQGSEA. The CDR3 spans 13 residues. Trimming took off 6 bases at V and 6 bases at J, with 15 bases between the two ends.

The chain employs TRBV25-1 and TRBJ2-4; weak D call: TRBD1 (6 bases). V lost 2 bases and J lost 1, with 9 bases in between. CDR1 and CDR2 from the germline V gene are MGHDK and SYGVNS. The CDR3 runs to 15 residues. The CDR3 is CASSEPQGAKNIQYF. In DNA, the CDR3 is TGTGCCAGCAGTGAACCCCAGGGGGCCAAAAACATTCAGTACTTC. Variable domain in full (rest from reference TRBV25-1 and TRBJ2-4): EADIYQTPRYLVIGTGKKITLECSQTMGHDKMYWYQQDPGMELHLIHYSYGVNSTEKGDLSSESTVSRIRTEHFPLTLESARPSHTSQYLCASSEPQGAKNIQYFGAGTRLSVL.

This clone has more than one count but fewer than ten. J is TRBJ1-5 and V is TRBV7-8; D gene ambiguous. There are 12 residues in the CDR3. Germline CDR1 and CDR2: SGHVS and FQNEAQ. V shed 0 bases and J shed 6 bases, with 3 bases lying between them. CDR3 protein: CASSLASQPQHF. The CDR3 region has the DNA TGTGCCAGCAGCTTAGCATCTCAGCCCCAGCATTTT.

In this sample, this clone turned up a few times. The V call is TRBV4-2, the J call TRBJ2-7; D might be TRBD1 or TRBD2, each matching 5 bases. This CDR3 has 14 amino acids. Deletions cut 0 bases from V and 4 bases from J, with 10 bases between. Germline V CDR1 and CDR2: LGHNA, YNFKEQ. The CDR3 DNA reads as TGTGCCAGCAGCCAAGATCTGGGGGATTACGAGCAGTACTTC. This sequence encodes CASSQDLGDYEQYF.

The genes are TRBV6-6 and TRBJ1-1; D unresolved. V gave up 7 bases and J gave up 1 base, with 10 bases separating them. This CDR3 spans 13 amino acids. Germline CDR1 is MNHNY and CDR2 is SVGAGI (reference sequence). CDR3 amino acids: CASMWEQNTEAFF. In DNA form, the CDR3 reads TGTGCCAGCATGTGGGAGCAGAACACTGAAGCTTTCTTT.

The chain carries TRBV5-1 and TRBJ1-2; TRBD1 aligns across 8 bases. Germline values: CDR1 SGHRS, CDR2 YFSETQ. There are 12 residues in the CDR3. The ends lost 4 bases at V and 8 bases at J; junction bases unmatched: 4. Here the CDR3 DNA reads TGCGCCAGCAGCGCACAGGGGGGAGGCTACACCTTC. Translated: CASSAQGGGYTF.

The V and J genes are TRBV2 and TRBJ2-5; 12 bases are a match to TRBD2. This CDR3 spans 15 amino acids. Germline V gives CDR1 SNHLY, CDR2 FYNNEI. V was pared by 7 bases and J by 9 bases, with 12 bases of the junction left unmatched. In DNA form, the CDR3 reads TGTGCCAGCAACCTACTAGCGGGAGGCCCCCAGGCCCAGTACTTC. As protein: CASNLLAGGPQAQYF.

Turning to this clone: An end of the junction differs from the germline gene, which may be a read error. The chain is built from TRBV7-9 and TRBJ2-7; the match to TRBD1 covers 8 bases. This CDR3 has 14 amino acids. Germline CDR1 and CDR2: SEHNR and FQNEAQ (reference sequence). In DNA, the CDR3 is TGTGCCAGCAGCTTGAGCCAGGGGGCCACCCGGGTCGACTTC. It encodes CASSLSQGATRVDF.

This clone came up once. The same CDR3 can be traced to other DNA sequences in this sample. J is TRBJ1-2 and V is TRBV19; TRBD1 matches at 7 bases. CDR3 length: 13 residues. Germline V gene sequence: CDR1 LNHDA, CDR2 SQIVND (reference sequence). Germline trimming cut 7 bases from V and 4 bases from J; bases unmatched to any gene: 6. The CDR3 reads CASTTGVGYGYTF. In DNA form, the CDR3 reads TGTGCCAGTACCACAGGGGTAGGCTATGGCTACACCTTC.

This chain joins TRBV25-1 and TRBJ1-1; D is ambiguous. Trimming left V 11 bases short and J 2 bases short, with 18 bases between. This CDR3 spans 14 amino acids. Germline values: CDR1 MGHDK, CDR2 SYGVNS. CDR3 protein: CAAEGVGHNTEAFF. Written as DNA, the CDR3 is TGTGCCGCGGAAGGTGTCGGGCACAACACTGAAGCTTTCTTT.

This sequence joins TRBV19 and TRBJ2-3; D possibly matches TRBD1 or TRBD2 (5 bases each). In germline, CDR1 is LNHDA, CDR2 SQIVND (reference sequence). This CDR3 has 11 amino acids. The germline V and J ends were trimmed by 5 bases and 8 bases, with 8 bases remaining between them. Here the CDR3 reads CASSGGPTQYF. The CDR3 DNA reads as TGTGCCAGTAGTGGGGGTCCTACGCAGTATTTT. The full variable domain, rest sourced from reference TRBV19 and TRBJ2-3, is DGGITQSPKYLFRKEGQNVTLSCEQNLNHDAMYWYRQDPGQGLRLIYYSQIVNDFQKGDIAEGYSVSREKKESFPLTVTSAQKNPTAFYLCASSGGPTQYFGPGTRLTVL.

About this clone: The identical CDR3 is also encoded by other nucleotide sequences in the sample. J is TRBJ1-2 and V is TRBV5-8; 7 positions match TRBD1. CDR3 length: 14 residues. Germline V CDR1 and CDR2: SGHTS, YDEGEE. The trim removed 1 base at V and 2 bases at J, leaving 2 bases unmatched. Written as DNA, the CDR3 is TGTGCCAGCAGCTTGTTGACAGGGAACTATGGCTACACCTTC. Translated, it gives CASSLLTGNYGYTF.

The chain combines TRBV7-3 with TRBJ2-1; D possibly corresponds to TRBD2 (5 bases). The CDR3 sequence is 14 residues long. V was cut by 4 bases and J by 11 bases, with 18 bases left in between. Germline CDR1 SGHTA, CDR2 FQGTGA. The CDR3 reads CASSSDGLNQKQFF. In nucleotides, the CDR3 is TGTGCCAGCAGCTCCGATGGACTGAACCAGAAGCAGTTCTTC. The full variable domain, rest sourced from reference TRBV7-3 and TRBJ2-1, is GAGVSQTPSNKVTEKGKYVELRCDPISGHTALYWYRQSLGQGPEFLIYFQGTGAADDSGLPNDRFFAVRPEGSVSTLKIQRTERGDSAVYLCASSSDGLNQKQFFGPGTRLTVL.

The V and J genes are TRBV19 and TRBJ2-6, with D possibly matching TRBD2 (5 bases). V gave up 3 bases and J gave up 3 bases, with 9 bases separating them. This CDR3 has 15 residues. Germline CDR1 LNHDA, CDR2 SQIVND (reference sequence). In nucleotides, the CDR3 is TGTGCCAGTAGTATTAACGGGGTTGGGGCCAACGTCCTGACTTTC. Translation gives CASSINGVGANVLTF.

The chain couples TRBV25-1 to TRBJ2-3; D not certain. The CDR3 is made up of 12 amino acids. CDR1 and CDR2 from the germline V gene are MGHDK and SYGVNS. V was trimmed by 4 bases and J by 5 bases, leaving 7 bases between them. In nucleotides, the CDR3 is TGTGCCAGCAGTGGGATTGGAGATACGCAGTATTTT. Its translation is CASSGIGDTQYF.

In its sample, this clone was seen many times. This rearrangement joins TRBV6-4 to TRBJ1-1, with D perhaps TRBD1 (5 bases). Trimming took off 0 bases at V and 1 base at J, with 12 bases between the two ends. CDR3 length: 16 residues. Germline lookup yields CDR1 MRHNA and CDR2 SNTAGT. For the CDR3, the DNA is TGTGCCAGCAGTGACTCCTACGAACAGGAGAACACTGAAGCTTTCTTT. Protein product: CASSDSYEQENTEAFF.

The chain couples TRBV28 to TRBJ1-5, with TRBD1 matching 8 bases. Germline lookup yields CDR1 MDHEN and CDR2 SYDVKM. The CDR3 consists of 15 residues. V lost 8 bases to trimming and J lost 7 bases; unmatched junction nucleotides: 13. The CDR3 loop reads CASFPRGQGGQPQHF. The CDR3 bases are TGTGCCAGCTTCCCCAGGGGGCAGGGCGGGCAGCCCCAGCATTTT.

The rearrangement links TRBV7-2 to TRBJ2-5, with D possibly matching TRBD2 (5 bases). Trimming took 5 bases from V and 5 from J, leaving 15 bases between them. From germline, CDR1 is SGHTA and CDR2 FQGNSA. CDR3 length: 14 residues. The CDR3 DNA is TGTGCCAGCAGCACCGGACTGGGCTCGGAGACCCAGTACTTC. It codes for CASSTGLGSETQYF.

The chain recombines TRBV19 with TRBJ2-1; no reliable D call. The CDR3 totals 15 residues. Trimming removed 2 bases from V and 1 base from J, with 9 bases in between. Germline values: CDR1 LNHDA, CDR2 SQIVND (reference sequence). CDR3 DNA sequence: TGTGCCAGTAGTATAATGACGGTATCCTACAATGAGCAGTTCTTC. Translated, it gives CASSIMTVSYNEQFF.

The sample holds many counts of this clone. The chain carries TRBV5-1 and TRBJ2-1, with TRBD2 matching 7 bases. Germline V gives CDR1 SGHRS, CDR2 YFSETQ. The junction had 7 bases not matched to a gene; V was cut back by 0 bases and J by 1 base. The CDR3 runs 17 residues. The DNA for the CDR3 is TGCGCCAGCAGCTTGGCTCTGATGGGGGGGTCCTACAATGAGCAGTTCTTC. This translates into CASSLALMGGSYNEQFF.

This clone was observed a handful of times. This chain uses TRBV11-2 with TRBJ2-1, with 9 bases matching TRBD2. CDR3 length: 16 residues. The trim removed 5 bases at V and 7 bases at J, leaving 12 bases unmatched. CDR1 is SGHAT and CDR2 is FQNNGV in the germline V gene. In DNA form, the CDR3 reads TGTGCCAGCAGCCGCGGCGGGAGGGCCGGTATTAATGAGCAGTTCTTC. This gives the protein CASSRGGRAGINEQFF.

V gene TRBV5-1 combines with J gene TRBJ1-1, with D unresolved. Trimming pared 4 bases from V and 4 bases from J, leaving 17 bases between. The germline V gene has CDR1 SGHRS and CDR2 YFSETQ. CDR3 size: 15 residues. CDR3 residues: CASSPHQVRATEAFF. The CDR3 DNA reads TGCGCCAGCAGCCCGCACCAGGTTCGGGCCACTGAAGCTTTCTTT.

The chain has TRBV29-1 and TRBJ1-2, with 7 nucleotides matching TRBD1. V lost 0 bases to trimming and J lost 5 bases; unmatched junction nucleotides: 9. The V gene's germline CDR1 is SQVTM and CDR2 ANQGSEA. CDR3 size: 15 residues. CDR3 DNA: TGCAGCGTTGAAGATCCTGAGACAGGGAGGTATGGCTACACCTTC. It is translated as CSVEDPETGRYGYTF.

This clone has just a few counts. The same CDR3 is also encoded by other DNA sequences in this sample. V gene TRBV7-9 combines with J gene TRBJ1-5, with D perhaps TRBD1 (5 bases). The CDR3 runs 13 residues. Germline V gene data show CDR1 as SEHNR and CDR2 as FQNEAQ (reference sequence). Trimming took off 5 bases at V and 4 bases at J, with 9 bases between the two ends. CDR3 loop: CASSLGANQPQHF. The CDR3 nucleotides read TGTGCCAGCAGCCTCGGGGCTAATCAGCCCCAGCATTTT.

The chain combines TRBV5-8 with TRBJ2-2, with a weak D call TRBD2 (6 bases). The CDR3 sequence is 15 residues long. From germline, CDR1 is SGHTS and CDR2 YDEGEE. V lost 4 bases and J 2 bases, leaving 12 bases between the germline ends. CDR3 sequence (DNA): TGTGCCAGCAGCGAAGGGACTTCAAACACCGGGGAGCTGTTTTTT. It yields the protein CASSEGTSNTGELFF.

The rearrangement uses TRBV19 and TRBJ1-5; no definite D call. CDR1 is LNHDA and CDR2 is SQIVND in the germline V gene (reference sequence). The CDR3 runs 13 residues. The V gene lost 7 bases and the J gene lost 8 bases, with 15 bases spanning the gap. The CDR3: CASTETPPEPQHF. The CDR3 DNA follows: TGTGCCAGTACGGAGACACCGCCGGAGCCCCAGCATTTT.